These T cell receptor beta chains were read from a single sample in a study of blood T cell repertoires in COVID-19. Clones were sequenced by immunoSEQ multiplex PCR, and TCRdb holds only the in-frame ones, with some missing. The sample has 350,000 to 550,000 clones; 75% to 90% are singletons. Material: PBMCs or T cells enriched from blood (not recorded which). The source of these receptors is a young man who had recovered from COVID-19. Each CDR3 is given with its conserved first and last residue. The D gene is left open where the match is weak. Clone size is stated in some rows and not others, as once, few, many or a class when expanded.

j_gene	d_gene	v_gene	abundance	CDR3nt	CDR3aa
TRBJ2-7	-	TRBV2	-	TGTGCCAGCAGTGAGCGATACGAGCAGTACTTC	CASSERYEQYF
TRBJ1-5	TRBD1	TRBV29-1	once	TGCAGCGTCAATAGGGGACAGAACAAATATAGCAATCAGCCCCAGCATTTT	CSVNRGQNKYSNQPQHF
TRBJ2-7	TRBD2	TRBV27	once	TGTGCCAGCAGTCCCCAACTAGCGGGAGGGATGTACGAGCAGTACTTC	CASSPQLAGGMYEQYF
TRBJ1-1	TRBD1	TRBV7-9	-	TGTGCCAGCAGCAGGACAGGGAATCTAGCTTTCTTT	CASSRTGNLAFF
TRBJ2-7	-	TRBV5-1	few	TGCGCCAGCAGCTTGTTCACAGCCCCCCACGAGCAGTACTTC	CASSLFTAPHEQYF
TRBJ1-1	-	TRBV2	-	TGTGCCAGCAGTGTAAGCCCGGTCATGAACACTGAAGCTTTCTTT	CASSVSPVMNTEAFF
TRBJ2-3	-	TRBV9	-	TGTGCCAGCAGCGTGAGAGGTATAACAGATACGCAGTATTTT	CASSVRGITDTQYF
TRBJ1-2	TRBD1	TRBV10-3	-	TGTGCCATCAGTCTCTCCCCGGACAGGGGGAAGTTCTATGGCTACACCTTC	CAISLSPDRGKFYGYTF
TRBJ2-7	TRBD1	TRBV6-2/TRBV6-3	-	TGTGCCAGCAGTTACTTGACAGGGTTCCGCGAGCAGTACTTC	CASSYLTGFREQYF
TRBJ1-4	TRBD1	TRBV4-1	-	TGCGCCAGCAGGTATCAGGGGGACGAAAAACTGTTTTTT	CASRYQGDEKLFF
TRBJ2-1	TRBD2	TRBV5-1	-	TGCGCCAGCAGCTCGGGACTAGCGGGAGGAACAGGCTACAATGAGCAGTTCTTC	CASSSGLAGGTGYNEQFF
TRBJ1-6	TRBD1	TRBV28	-	TGTGCCAGCCGTCCCGGGACAGGGTCGGGAGGTTCACCCCTCCACTTT	CASRPGTGSGGSPLHF
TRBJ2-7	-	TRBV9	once	TGTGCCAGCAGCGTAGCTCCTAGCGCAACCTACGAGCAGTACTTC	CASSVAPSATYEQYF
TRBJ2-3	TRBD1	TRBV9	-	TGTGCCAGCAGCGCCTCCGGGACAGGAATAGATACGCAGTATTTT	CASSASGTGIDTQYF
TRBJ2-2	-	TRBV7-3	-	TGTGCCAGCAGCTTAACCACGGCGGACACCGGGGAGCTGTTTTTT	CASSLTTADTGELFF
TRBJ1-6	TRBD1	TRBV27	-	TGTGCCAGCAGTCCCGTAGGACAGGGAAATTCACCCCTCCACTTT	CASSPVGQGNSPLHF
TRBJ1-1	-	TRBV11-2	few	TGTGCCAGCAGCTTAAGGACAGAGAACACTGAAGCTTTCTTT	CASSLRTENTEAFF
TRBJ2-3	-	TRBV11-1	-	TGTGCCAGCAGACTACCCTCGAGCACAGATACGCAGTATTTT	CASRLPSSTDTQYF
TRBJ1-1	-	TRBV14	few	TGTGCCAGCAGCCAAGATCGAGGACACACGAACACTGAAGCTTTCTTT	CASSQDRGHTNTEAFF
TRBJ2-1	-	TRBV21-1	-	TGTGCCAGCAGCAAAGCACAGGTTTGTAGGCTAGCGGGAGTAGGCGATGAGCAGTTCTTC	CASSKAQVCRLAGVGDEQFF
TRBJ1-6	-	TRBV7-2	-	TGTGCCAGCAGCTACCTAGCGGGGGTTAATTCACCCCTCCACTTT	CASSYLAGVNSPLHF
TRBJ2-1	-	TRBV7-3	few	TGTGCCAGCAGCTCCGACGGGACAAGATACAATGAGCAGTTCTTC	CASSSDGTRYNEQFF
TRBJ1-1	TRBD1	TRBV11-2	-	TGTGCCAGCAGCTTAGACCCCGACAGGGCCGGTTGGGGCCGAGCTTTCTTT	CASSLDPDRAGWGRAFF
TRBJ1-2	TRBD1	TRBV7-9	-	TGTGCCAGCAGCTTAGGGCAGGGGGCGAACTATGGCTACACCTTC	CASSLGQGANYGYTF
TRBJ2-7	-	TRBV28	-	TGTGCCAGCAGTTTCTGGGGGCAGGAGGTCTCCTACGAGCAGTACTTC	CASSFWGQEVSYEQYF
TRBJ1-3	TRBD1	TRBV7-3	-	TGTGCCAGCAGCCCAGGACAGGCCTCTGGAAACACCATATATTTT	CASSPGQASGNTIYF
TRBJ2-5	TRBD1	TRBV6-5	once	TGTGCCAGCAGTCGGCAGGGGGCAGAGAAGACCCAGTACTTC	CASSRQGAEKTQYF
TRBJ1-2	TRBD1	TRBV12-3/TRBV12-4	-	TGTGCCAGCAGTCGACAGGGCTCCTATGGCTACACCTTC	CASSRQGSYGYTF
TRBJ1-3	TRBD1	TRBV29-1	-	TGCAGCGTTGTCGGGGACAGGGTCAACACCATATATTTT	CSVVGDRVNTIYF
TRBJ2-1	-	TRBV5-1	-	TGCGCCAGCAGACATACAGGGAACTCCTACAATGAGCAGTTCTTC	CASRHTGNSYNEQFF
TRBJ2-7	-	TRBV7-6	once	TGTGCCAGCAGCTTAGCGGAGTACGCCTACGAGCAGTACTTC	CASSLAEYAYEQYF
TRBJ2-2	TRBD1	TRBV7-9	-	TGTGCCAGCAGCCTACCGGTTACAGGGGTAAACACCGGGGAGCTGTTTTTT	CASSLPVTGVNTGELFF
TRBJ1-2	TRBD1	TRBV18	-	TGTGCCAGCTCACCACCAAGTAGGACAGGGGGTGAGAATGGCTACACCTTC	CASSPPSRTGGENGYTF
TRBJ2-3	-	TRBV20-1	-	TGCAGTGCTAGTTCCTCGTTCGATACGCAGTATTTT	CSASSSFDTQYF
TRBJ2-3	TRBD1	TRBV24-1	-	TGTGCCACCAGTGATTGGACAGGGGGAAGCACAGATACGCAGTATTTT	CATSDWTGGSTDTQYF
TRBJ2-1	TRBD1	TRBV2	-	TGTGCCAGCAGTGAGGGGGACAGGGTTGGCTCCTACAATGAGCAGTTCTTC	CASSEGDRVGSYNEQFF
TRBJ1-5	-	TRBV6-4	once	TGTGCCAGCATCTGGGGGCTCACTCGTGCCCAGCATTTT	CASIWGLTRAQHF
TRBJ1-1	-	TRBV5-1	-	TGCGCCAGCAGCCCCCTCTTGAGTGGCACTGAAGCTTTCTTT	CASSPLLSGTEAFF
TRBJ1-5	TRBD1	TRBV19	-	TGTGCCACCCAACGGGACAGGGTGGGCAATCAGCCCCAGCATTTT	CATQRDRVGNQPQHF
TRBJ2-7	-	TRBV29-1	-	TGCAGCGGGGGAACTAGCTCCTACGAGCAGTACTTC	CSGGTSSYEQYF
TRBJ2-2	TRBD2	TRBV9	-	TGTGCCAGCAGCGTGGGGACTAGCGTCCCCGGGGAGCTGTTTTTT	CASSVGTSVPGELFF
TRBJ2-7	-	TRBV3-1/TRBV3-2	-	TGTGCCAGCAGCGGCGGAGGAGGCGAGCAGTACTTC	CASSGGGGEQYF
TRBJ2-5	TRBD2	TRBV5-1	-	TGCGCCAGCAGCCCCCTCCTAGCGGGAGCGGTGGAGACCCAGTACTTC	CASSPLLAGAVETQYF
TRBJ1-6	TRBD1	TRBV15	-	TGTGCCACCAGCAGAAAACGGACAGGGTTTTCCTCCTATAATTCACCCCTCCACTTT	CATSRKRTGFSSYNSPLHF
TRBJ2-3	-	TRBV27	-	TGTGCCAGCAGCCAGGGGTTTTCGATTACAGATACGCAGTATTTT	CASSQGFSITDTQYF
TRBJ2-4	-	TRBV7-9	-	TGTGCCAGCAGCCCCGACAGAAACATTCAGTACTTC	CASSPDRNIQYF
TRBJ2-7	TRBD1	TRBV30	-	TGTGCCTCCGACAGGGAGAGCTCCTACGAGCAGTACTTC	CASDRESSYEQYF
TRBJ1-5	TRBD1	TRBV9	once	TGTGCCAGCAGTACCCTACAGGGGTTCGGATATCAGCCCCAGCATTTT	CASSTLQGFGYQPQHF
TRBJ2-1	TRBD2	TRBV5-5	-	TGTGCCAGCAGCTTGGCCGGCGCGGGAGATGTCTATGAGCAGTTCTTC	CASSLAGAGDVYEQFF
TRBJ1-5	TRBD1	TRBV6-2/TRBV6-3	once	TGTGCCAGCAGTCGCTCCTTCGGACAGGGGGTCGATAGCAATCAGCCCCAGCATTTT	CASSRSFGQGVDSNQPQHF
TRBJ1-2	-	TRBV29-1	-	TGCAGCGACCGACTGGAGGGTGGCTATGGCTACACCTTC	CSDRLEGGYGYTF
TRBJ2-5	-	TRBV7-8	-	TGTGCCAGCAGCCCTGGGCGGGCCTCAAGGGAGACCCAGTACTTC	CASSPGRASRETQYF
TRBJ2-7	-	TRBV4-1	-	TGCGCCAGCAGCCAAGATTCCGTATACGAGCAGTACTTC	CASSQDSVYEQYF
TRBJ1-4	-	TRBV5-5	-	TGTGCCAGCAGCTTCAGGGTTGTAACTAATGAAAAACTGTTTTTT	CASSFRVVTNEKLFF
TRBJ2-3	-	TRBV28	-	TGTGCCAGCAGTTCCTACAGCACAGATACGCAGTATTTT	CASSSYSTDTQYF
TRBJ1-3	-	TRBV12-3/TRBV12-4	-	TGTGCCAGCAGTTTTTTAAATCTGGGAGACCAGTATTTT	CASSFLNLGDQYF
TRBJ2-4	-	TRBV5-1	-	TGCGCCAGCAGCTTGGAAAGACAGGAAAACATTCAGTACTTC	CASSLERQENIQYF
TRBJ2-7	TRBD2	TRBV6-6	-	TGTGCCAGCAGACTAGCGGAGGGGAATTCCTACGAGCAGTACTTC	CASRLAEGNSYEQYF
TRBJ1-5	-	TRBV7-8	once	TGTGCCAGCAGCTTAACGGGGAGCAATCAGCCCCAGCATTTT	CASSLTGSNQPQHF
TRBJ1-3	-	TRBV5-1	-	TGCGCCAGCAGCGCAGGTACAGGCTGGGTTGGAAACACCATATATTTT	CASSAGTGWVGNTIYF